One sample yielded the 14 T cell receptor beta chains listed below, sequenced in a study of T cell repertoires in cytomegalovirus infection. Each CDR3 protein gets one entry after TCRdb re-called the reads with MiXCR. The sample records nearly 550,000 distinct CDR3 sequences, 16% being singletons. Sequencing was done on a sample of CD8+ T cells from PBMCs. These receptors came from a human donor in good health (CMV status not recorded). Some clones in this sample may be carry-over from other donors' samples.

The V gene is TRBV13, the J gene TRBJ1-2, with D possibly matching TRBD1 (6 bases). The germline V gene has CDR1 PRHDT and CDR2 FYEKMQ (reference sequence). V was cut by 6 bases and J by 3 bases, with 14 bases left in between. CDR3 length: 14 amino acids. CDR3 sequence reads: CASSPEQGDYGYTF. CDR3 DNA sequence: TGTGCCAGCAGTCCGGAACAGGGAGACTATGGCTACACCTTC. The full variable domain, rest sourced from reference TRBV13 and TRBJ1-2, is AAGVIQSPRHLIKEKRETATLKCYPIPRHDTVYWYQQGPGQDPQFLISFYEKMQSDKGSIPDRFSAQQFSDYHSELNMSSLELGDSALYFCASSPEQGDYGYTFGSGTRLTVV.

This sequence joins TRBV11-3 and TRBJ2-1; 12 nucleotides match TRBD2. CDR1 and CDR2 from the germline V gene are SGHNT and YENEEA. The CDR3 totals 17 residues. With V trimmed by 0 bases and J by 9 bases, 9 bases remained unmatched. CDR3 DNA sequence: TGTGCCAGCAGCTTAGATCGGCTAGCGGGAGGGGGCGGTGAGCAGTTCTTC. Translation: CASSLDRLAGGGGEQFF.

J is TRBJ1-5 and V is TRBV5-5, with D possibly TRBD1 on 5 matching bases. V was pared by 2 bases and J by 2 bases, with 11 bases between. The CDR3 spans 15 residues. The germline gives CDR1 SGHKS, CDR2 YYEKEE (reference sequence). CDR3 sequence reads: CASSLSQGGNQPQHF. CDR3 nucleotide sequence: TGTGCCAGCAGCTTAAGTCAGGGTGGCAATCAGCCCCAGCATTTT.

This clonotype has a handful of counts. The chain employs TRBV20-1 and TRBJ1-2; D remains ambiguous. Germline V gene lookup returns CDR1 DFQATT and CDR2 SNEGSKA (reference sequence). The germline V and J ends were trimmed by 1 base and 0 bases, with 12 bases remaining between them. The CDR3 totals 15 residues. The CDR3 nucleotides are TGCAGTGCTAGAGCGCGGAAGGGAGCTAACTATGGCTACACCTTC. Its translation is CSARARKGANYGYTF.

The chain combines TRBV12-3 or TRBV12-4 with TRBJ1-1; possible D gene TRBD1, 6 bases. The CDR3 covers 12 residues. The V end lost 6 bases, the J end lost 7 bases, and 12 bases lay between the germline ends. Written as DNA, the CDR3 is TGTGCCAGCAGCACGGGACATTTTGAAGCTTTCTTT. As protein: CASSTGHFEAFF.

The V call is TRBV6-6, the J call TRBJ1-5; 7 bases agree with TRBD1. Germline-derived CDR1 and CDR2 are MNHNY and SVGAGI (reference sequence). The CDR3 is 19 residues long. V was pared by 10 bases and J by 0 bases, with 21 bases of the junction left unmatched. Here the CDR3 DNA reads TGTGCCAACACCTTCCAAGGACTGCAGGGGGGGCTTAGCAATCAGCCCCAGCATTTT. Translating it yields CANTFQGLQGGLSNQPQHF.

This clonotype was counted a few times. The CDR3 DNA reads TGCAGTGCTGATAGCGGTGGGAGCTCCTACGAGCAGTACTTC. Amino acid sequence: CSADSGGSSYEQYF. The rearrangement uses TRBV20-1 and TRBJ2-7, with D perhaps matching TRBD2 (6 bases). Germline lookup yields CDR1 DFQATT and CDR2 SNEGSKA (reference sequence). The CDR3 is 14 amino acids. Trimming shortened V by 5 bases and J by 0 bases, and 14 bases separated the two germline ends.

The chain uses TRBV28 and TRBJ1-1, with D maybe TRBD1 (5 bases). Trimming left V 3 bases short and J 8 bases short, with 13 bases between. Germline V gene data show CDR1 as MDHEN and CDR2 as SYDVKM. This CDR3 spans 13 amino acids. The CDR3 here is CASSFQEPGEAFF. The CDR3 DNA sequence: TGTGCCAGCAGTTTCCAGGAGCCAGGGGAAGCTTTCTTT.

The chain combines TRBV5-6 with TRBJ2-1, with 7 bases fitting TRBD1. J gave up 8 bases and V 4 bases, and 9 bases lay outside the gene matches. The CDR3 loop spans 14 amino acids. In germline, CDR1 is SGHDT, CDR2 YYEEEE. CDR3 loop: CASSPGTVYDEQFF. CDR3 DNA sequence: TGTGCCAGCAGCCCCGGGACAGTTTACGATGAGCAGTTCTTC.

This clonotype has more than one count but fewer than ten. The chain links TRBV5-1 to TRBJ2-1; 9 bases map to TRBD2. From germline, CDR1 is SGHRS and CDR2 YFSETQ. The trim removed 5 bases at V and 6 bases at J, leaving 9 bases unmatched. This CDR3 is 15 amino acids long. The CDR3 nucleotides read TGCGCCAGCAGTGTTAGCGGGAGCTACCCCAATGAGCAGTTCTTC. This sequence encodes CASSVSGSYPNEQFF.

This clonotype was seen more than once but under ten times. At one boundary the junction diverges from the germline segment, which might be a read error. This chain links TRBV19 with TRBJ1-5, with 7 nucleotides matching TRBD1. The CDR3 consists of 16 residues. Germline loops: CDR1 LNHDA, CDR2 SQIVND (reference sequence). The CDR3 reads CASSKGRGQHNQPQHF. The DNA for the CDR3 is TGTGCCAGCAGTAAGGGGCGGGGACAGCACAATCAGCCCCAGCATTTT. The full variable domain, rest sourced from reference TRBV19 and TRBJ1-5, is DGGITQSPKYLFRKEGQNVTLSCEQNLNHDAMYWYRQDPGQGLRLIYYSQIVNDFQKGDIAEGYSVSREKKESFPLTVTSAQKNPTAFYLCASSKGRGQHNQPQHFGDGTRLSIL.

This clonotype was counted between two and nine times. The chain joins TRBV5-6 to TRBJ1-5, with TRBD1 matching 9 bases. The trim removed 9 bases at V and 3 bases at J, leaving 7 bases unmatched. The CDR3 sequence is 14 residues long. CDR1 is SGHDT, CDR2 YYEEEE, per germline. The CDR3 is CATPTGGINQPQHF. The CDR3 region has the DNA TGTGCCACTCCGACAGGGGGGATCAATCAGCCCCAGCATTTT.

The rearrangement links TRBV12-3 or TRBV12-4 to TRBJ1-2; D is ambiguous. There are 8 residues in the CDR3. V lost 8 bases, J lost 10 bases, and 5 bases lay in between. The CDR3 sequence is CASGDYTF. The CDR3 DNA follows: TGTGCCAGCGGCGACTACACCTTC.

This clonotype has at least ten counts. This chain joins TRBV6-5 and TRBJ2-7; D might be TRBD2 (6 bases). With 1 base removed from V and 1 base from J, the gap between germline ends came to 14 bases. The CDR3 totals 16 residues. The germline V gene encodes CDR1 MNHEY and CDR2 SVGAGI. CDR3 in DNA: TGTGCCAGCAGTTACTTGGAGGGAGTCGCGTCCTACGAGCAGTACTTC. Translation gives CASSYLEGVASYEQYF.